What follows are 31 T cell receptor beta chains derived from one specimen sequenced in a study of neoadjuvant nivolumab and ipilimumab in lung cancer. Clones were read by immunoSEQ multiplex PCR, and TCRdb kept only the in-frame ones, dropping some. This table holds some 250 clones, about 88% found once. The sequencing used tumor tissue, collected after neoadjuvant nivolumab, alone or with ipilimumab, at or shortly before surgery. The receptors come from an adult with non-small cell lung cancer.

The V gene is TRBV5-1, the J gene TRBJ2-7; 11 positions agree with TRBD1. The CDR3 has 17 amino acids. V was clipped by 0 bases and J by 0 bases; unmatched bases: 5. Germline loops: CDR1 SGHRS, CDR2 YFSETQ. CDR3 DNA: TGCGCCAGCAGCTTGGGGGGACAGGGGGTACTCTCCTACGAGCAGTACTTC. It specifies CASSLGGQGVLSYEQYF.

The chain uses TRBV5-1 and TRBJ1-1, with 7 nucleotides matching TRBD1. V was clipped by 4 bases and J by 7 bases; unmatched bases: 7. Germline V gene sequence: CDR1 SGHRS, CDR2 YFSETQ. The CDR3 runs 13 residues. CDR3 amino acids: CASSLGQPIEAFF. The CDR3 nucleotides are TGCGCCAGCAGCCTGGGACAGCCCATTGAAGCTTTCTTT.

The chain has TRBV12-5 and TRBJ2-5; the D is unclear. Trimming took 6 bases from V and 6 from J, leaving 14 bases between them. The length of the CDR3 is 13 residues. From germline, CDR1 is LGHNT and CDR2 FRNRAP. CDR3 amino acids: CASGQYNGQTQYF. The CDR3 DNA follows: TGTGCTAGTGGGCAATATAACGGACAGACCCAGTACTTC. The full variable domain, completed using reference TRBV12-5 and TRBJ2-5, is DARVTQTPRHKVTEMGQEVTMRCQPILGHNTVFWYRQTMMQGLELLAYFRNRAPLDDSGMPKDRFSAEMPDATLATLKIQPSEPRDSAVYFCASGQYNGQTQYFGPGTRLLVL.

The V gene is TRBV6-6, the J gene TRBJ1-5, with D possibly being TRBD1 (5 bases). Trimming left V 4 bases short and J 7 bases short, with 14 bases between. The germline CDR1 and CDR2 sequences are MNHNY and SVGAGI (reference sequence). The CDR3 sequence is 14 residues long. CDR3 in amino acids: CASSSGGREQPQHF. The CDR3 nucleotides are TGTGCCAGCAGTTCCGGGGGGAGGGAACAGCCCCAGCATTTT.

The J gene is TRBJ2-7, the V gene TRBV7-2, with D perhaps being TRBD1 or TRBD2 (5 bases each). Germline CDR1 SGHTA, CDR2 FQGNSA. V gave up 1 base and J gave up 4 bases, with 11 bases separating them. This CDR3 spans 14 amino acids. The CDR3 loop is CASSLGGGLYEQYF. The CDR3 coding sequence is TGTGCCAGCAGCTTAGGGGGCGGACTTTACGAGCAGTACTTC. The variable domain in full, completed from reference TRBV7-2 and TRBJ2-7, reads GAGVSQSPSNKVTEKGKDVELRCDPISGHTALYWYRQSLGQGLEFLIYFQGNSAPDKSGLPSDRFSAERTGGSVSTLTIQRTQQEDSAVYLCASSLGGGLYEQYFGPGTRLTVT.

The rearrangement joins TRBV7-2 to TRBJ2-5; 9 nucleotides match TRBD2. The length of the CDR3 is 15 residues. V lost 5 bases, J lost 1 base, and 5 bases stayed unmatched. Germline values: CDR1 SGHTA, CDR2 FQGNSA. CDR3 residues: CASSDLAGLQETQYF. In DNA form, the CDR3 reads TGTGCCAGCAGCGACCTAGCGGGGCTCCAAGAGACCCAGTACTTC. The whole variable domain, filled in from reference TRBV7-2 and TRBJ2-5, reads GAGVSQSPSNKVTEKGKDVELRCDPISGHTALYWYRQSLGQGLEFLIYFQGNSAPDKSGLPSDRFSAERTGGSVSTLTIQRTQQEDSAVYLCASSDLAGLQETQYFGPGTRLLVL.

This chain links TRBV5-4 with TRBJ1-1, with D unclear. V lost 0 bases, J lost 2 bases, and 17 bases lay in between. There are 17 residues in the CDR3. The germline gives CDR1 SGHNT, CDR2 YYREEE (reference sequence). Written as DNA, the CDR3 is TGTGCCAGCAGCTTGGGGAGGCTGGGATCGGCCAACACTGAAGCTTTCTTT. Translation gives CASSLGRLGSANTEAFF.

This clone showed up just once. The V and J genes are TRBV30 and TRBJ2-2; either TRBD1 or TRBD2 may supply D (6 bases each). The germline V gene encodes CDR1 GTSNPN and CDR2 SVGIG (reference sequence). The CDR3 has 15 residues. Trimming left V 1 base short and J 3 bases short, with 12 bases between. The CDR3: CAWSEGGSDTGELFF. In DNA form, the CDR3 reads TGTGCCTGGAGTGAAGGGGGGAGCGACACCGGGGAGCTGTTTTTT.

This chain uses TRBV30 with TRBJ1-1; D unresolved. The CDR3 totals 18 residues. Germline CDR1 is GTSNPN and CDR2 is SVGIG (reference sequence). Deletions cut 2 bases from V and 5 bases from J, with 27 bases between. CDR3 DNA: TGTGCCTGGAGTAAGGGAACGCCATGGGGAAAAGTTCGGACTGAAGCTTTCTTT. It is translated as CAWSKGTPWGKVRTEAFF.

The rearrangement links TRBV30 to TRBJ1-3; 8 bases are a match to TRBD1. Per the germline V gene, CDR1 is GTSNPN and CDR2 is SVGIG (reference sequence). This CDR3 spans 14 amino acids. J was trimmed by 4 bases and V by 5 bases; bases with no gene match: 7. CDR3 DNA sequence: TGTGCCTGGTCGATGACAGGGGTCGGAAACACCATATATTTT. Its protein product is CAWSMTGVGNTIYF.

The rearrangement joins TRBV23-1 to TRBJ1-5, with TRBD1 identical over 7 bases. TRBV23-1 is designated an ORF whose function remains uncertain. J lost 0 bases, V lost 7 bases, and 9 bases had no gene match. The CDR3 contains 16 residues. This CDR3 is CASIRDRVYSNQPQHF. Written as DNA, the CDR3 is TGCGCCAGCATTAGGGACAGAGTGTATAGCAATCAGCCCCAGCATTTT.

The chain is built from TRBV4-2 and TRBJ2-1; 8 bases agree with TRBD2. J gave up 0 bases and V 0 bases, and 1 base lay outside the gene matches. From germline, CDR1 is LGHNA and CDR2 YNFKEQ. The CDR3 is made up of 16 amino acids. DNA for the CDR3: TGTGCCAGCAGCCAAGAAGGGACTAGCTCCTACAATGAGCAGTTCTTC. This encodes CASSQEGTSSYNEQFF.

The CDR3 DNA reads TGTGCCAGCAGTCTCGGGGGGGGAGTGAACACTGAAGCTTTCTTT. Translation: CASSLGGGVNTEAFF. The chain combines TRBV25-1 with TRBJ1-1; TRBD1 might be the D (5 bases). This CDR3 comprises 15 residues. Germline lookup yields CDR1 MGHDK and CDR2 SYGVNS. V lost 5 bases, J lost 0 bases, and 13 bases lay in between.

The chain joins TRBV2 to TRBJ1-4; 8 bases align to TRBD1. CDR1 and CDR2 (germline): SNHLY, FYNNEI. V gave up 3 bases and J gave up 6 bases; unmatched junction bases: 9. The CDR3 contains 16 residues. CDR3 sequence: CASSEQGALTYEKLFF. The CDR3 coding sequence is TGTGCCAGCAGTGAGCAGGGGGCATTGACGTATGAAAAACTGTTTTTT.

The gene calls are TRBV29-1 and TRBJ2-7; either TRBD1 or TRBD2 may fit D (5 bases each). CDR1 is SQVTM and CDR2 is ANQGSEA in the germline V gene. V lost 6 bases and J 7 bases, leaving 13 bases between the germline ends. CDR3 length equals 11 residues. This CDR3 is CSVGDGDEQYF. In DNA form, the CDR3 reads TGCAGCGTCGGGGACGGGGATGAGCAGTACTTC.

The J gene is TRBJ2-1, the V gene TRBV10-1; D remains ambiguous. Trimming pared 3 bases from V and 6 bases from J, leaving 3 bases between. In germline, CDR1 is WNHNN, CDR2 SYGVQD (reference sequence). CDR3 size: 11 residues. This CDR3 is CASSDFNEQFF. The CDR3 nucleotides are TGCGCCAGCAGTGATTTCAATGAGCAGTTCTTC.

This clone appeared a single time. The rearrangement joins TRBV18 to TRBJ1-4; no clear D. The CDR3 sequence is 15 residues long. Germline CDR1 KGHSH, CDR2 LQKENI. V lost 2 bases and J lost 0, with 7 bases in between. For the CDR3, the DNA is TGTGCCAGCTCACCAAGAGGGACAACTAATGAAAAACTGTTTTTT. Residues: CASSPRGTTNEKLFF.

This chain uses TRBV6-6 with TRBJ2-3, with 10 bases fitting TRBD1. CDR1 and CDR2 (germline): MNHNY, SVGAGI (reference sequence). The V segment lost 4 bases and the J segment 6 bases; nucleotides outside the gene matches: 4. The CDR3 length is 14 residues. The CDR3 reads CASSSGTGADTQYF. CDR3 DNA: TGTGCCAGCAGTTCAGGGACAGGGGCCGATACGCAGTATTTT.

V is TRBV5-1 and J is TRBJ2-1; 7 bases are a match to TRBD2. V gave up 2 bases and J gave up 7 bases; unmatched junction bases: 12. The germline V gene encodes CDR1 SGHRS and CDR2 YFSETQ. The CDR3 has 16 residues. CDR3 in DNA: TGCGCCAGCAGCTTTACTGTGTCTAGCGGATTAAATGAGCAGTTCTTC. The encoded protein is CASSFTVSSGLNEQFF.

This clone was counted a single time. The V gene is TRBV14, the J gene TRBJ2-5; D might be TRBD2 (6 bases). Germline assignment: CDR1 SGHDN and CDR2 FVKESK. CDR3 length: 14 residues. Trimming cost V 4 bases and J 2 bases, with 11 bases left between them. CDR3 protein: CASSPLAHQETQYF. As DNA, the CDR3 is TGTGCCAGCAGCCCCCTAGCGCATCAAGAGACCCAGTACTTC.

CDR3 sequence: CATSREEGDGYTF. As DNA, the CDR3 is TGTGCCACCAGCAGAGAGGAAGGGGATGGCTACACCTTC. The V and J genes are TRBV15 and TRBJ1-2, with a possible D match to TRBD1 (5 bases). Germline V gene data show CDR1 as LNHNV and CDR2 as YYDKDF (reference sequence). V lost 0 bases and J 6 bases, leaving 8 bases between the germline ends. The CDR3 consists of 13 residues. Full variable domain (outside the CDR3, taken from reference TRBV15 and TRBJ1-2): DAMVIQNPRYQVTQFGKPVTLSCSQTLNHNVMYWYQQKSSQAPKLLFHYYDKDFNNEADTPDNFQSRRPNTSFCFLDIRSPGLGDTAMYLCATSREEGDGYTFGSGTRLTVV.

The J gene is TRBJ2-7, the V gene TRBV6-6; 8 bases fit TRBD1. The CDR3 spans 13 residues. From germline, CDR1 is MNHNY and CDR2 SVGAGI (reference sequence). V shed 2 bases and J 3 bases; nucleotides not matched to a gene: 0. DNA for the CDR3: TGTGCCAGCAGTTACACAGGGGGCTACGAGCAGTACTTC. This translates into CASSYTGGYEQYF.

This rearrangement joins TRBV18 to TRBJ2-3; possibly TRBD1 or TRBD2 for D (6 bases each). The germline CDR1 and CDR2 sequences are KGHSH and LQKENI. This CDR3 comprises 16 residues. The V and J ends lost 2 bases and 4 bases respectively, with 16 bases between them. The CDR3 region is CASSPWGAFPADTQYF. The CDR3 nucleotides are TGTGCCAGCTCACCATGGGGGGCTTTCCCCGCAGATACGCAGTATTTT.

This rearrangement joins TRBV27 to TRBJ2-2; TRBD2 matches 12 bases. With 6 bases clipped from V and 3 bases from J, the junction kept 5 bases outside the gene matches. This CDR3 contains 16 residues. Germline V gene lookup returns CDR1 MNHEY and CDR2 SMNVEV (reference sequence). The CDR3 region is CASRRLAGAHTGELFF. As DNA, the CDR3 is TGTGCCAGCAGGAGACTAGCGGGAGCGCACACCGGGGAGCTGTTTTTT.

J is TRBJ2-2 and V is TRBV13; 7 bases agree with TRBD2. CDR3 length: 15 amino acids. Germline V gene lookup returns CDR1 PRHDT and CDR2 FYEKMQ (reference sequence). V lost 5 bases, J lost 2 bases, and 5 bases stayed unmatched. In DNA, the CDR3 is TGTGCCAGCAGCCCACGGGACTACAACACCGGGGAGCTGTTTTTT. It translates to CASSPRDYNTGELFF.

The genes are TRBV4-1 and TRBJ2-7, with TRBD1 identical over 8 bases. CDR1 and CDR2 from the germline V gene are MGHRA and YSYEKL. V shed 5 bases, J shed 0 bases, and the junction held 6 bases outside the gene matches. The CDR3 totals 15 residues. The CDR3 sequence is CASSEAGTGSYEQYF. The CDR3 DNA is TGCGCCAGCAGCGAAGCCGGGACAGGCTCCTACGAGCAGTACTTC.

This chain uses TRBV18 with TRBJ2-2; D is unresolved. The CDR3 has 14 amino acids. V dropped 3 bases and J dropped 3 bases, with 8 bases sitting between them. The V gene's germline CDR1 is KGHSH and CDR2 LQKENI. DNA for the CDR3: TGTGCCAGCTCACCTCCACTTGACACCGGGGAGCTGTTTTTT. This gives the protein CASSPPLDTGELFF. Together with reference TRBV18 and TRBJ2-2, the CDR3 gives the full variable domain: NAGVMQNPRHLVRRRGQEARLRCSPMKGHSHVYWYRQLPEEGLKFMVYLQKENIIDESGMPKERFSAEFPKEGPSILRIQQVVRGDSAAYFCASSPPLDTGELFFGEGSRLTVL.

This clone was seen just once. This chain joins TRBV5-1 and TRBJ1-1; 8 bases are shared with TRBD1. Per germline, CDR1 SGHRS and CDR2 YFSETQ. V lost 1 base to trimming and J lost 0 bases; unmatched junction nucleotides: 8. The CDR3 is 17 residues long. Here the CDR3 DNA reads TGCGCCAGCAGCTTGAGGAGTACAGGGGGGTTGAACACTGAAGCTTTCTTT. This gives the protein CASSLRSTGGLNTEAFF. The entire variable domain, with the rest obtained from reference TRBV5-1 and TRBJ1-1, is as follows: KAGVTQTPRYLIKTRGQQVTLSCSPISGHRSVSWYQQTPGQGLQFLFEYFSETQRNKGNFPGRFSGRQFSNSRSEMNVSTLELGDSALYLCASSLRSTGGLNTEAFFGQGTRLTVV.

The chain is built from TRBV13 and TRBJ2-3; TRBD1 matches at 11 bases. The V segment lost 4 bases and the J segment 4 bases; nucleotides outside the gene matches: 4. The CDR3 has 15 residues. Germline loops: CDR1 PRHDT, CDR2 FYEKMQ (reference sequence). The CDR3 sequence is CASSSRTGGPDTQYF. The CDR3 DNA reads TGTGCCAGCAGCTCTAGGACAGGGGGCCCAGATACGCAGTATTTT.

This clone appeared a few times. The chain employs TRBV7-2 and TRBJ1-2; 7 bases align to TRBD1. V shed 1 base and J 6 bases; nucleotides not matched to a gene: 8. Germline CDR1 SGHTA, CDR2 FQGNSA. The CDR3 has 15 amino acids. The DNA for the CDR3 is TGTGCCAGCAGCTTAGGGAGGAGGGGGCGCGATGGCTACACCTTC. Protein product: CASSLGRRGRDGYTF.

V is TRBV7-2 and J is TRBJ1-2; D unclear. Trimming stripped 5 bases from V and 8 bases from J, with 9 bases between. This CDR3 has 11 residues. Germline loops: CDR1 SGHTA, CDR2 FQGNSA. The CDR3: CASSRLGGYTF. The CDR3 region has the DNA TGTGCCAGCAGCCGACTCGGGGGCTACACCTTC. Complete variable domain (other parts from reference TRBV7-2 and TRBJ1-2): GAGVSQSPSNKVTEKGKDVELRCDPISGHTALYWYRQSLGQGLEFLIYFQGNSAPDKSGLPSDRFSAERTGGSVSTLTIQRTQQEDSAVYLCASSRLGGYTFGSGTRLTVV.